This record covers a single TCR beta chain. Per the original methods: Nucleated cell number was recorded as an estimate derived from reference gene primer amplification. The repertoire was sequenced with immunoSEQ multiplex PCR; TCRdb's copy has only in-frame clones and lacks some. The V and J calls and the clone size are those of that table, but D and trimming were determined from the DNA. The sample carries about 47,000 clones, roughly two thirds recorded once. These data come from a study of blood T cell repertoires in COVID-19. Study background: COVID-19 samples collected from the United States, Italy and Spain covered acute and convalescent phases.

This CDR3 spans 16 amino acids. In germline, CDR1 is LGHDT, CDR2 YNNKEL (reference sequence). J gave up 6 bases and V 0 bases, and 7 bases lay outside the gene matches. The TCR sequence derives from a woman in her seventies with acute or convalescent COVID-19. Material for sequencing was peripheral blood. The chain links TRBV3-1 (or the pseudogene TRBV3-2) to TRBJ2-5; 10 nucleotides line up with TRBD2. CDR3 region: CASSQDLAGAPKTQYF. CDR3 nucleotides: TGTGCCAGCAGCCAAGATCTAGCGGGGGCCCCCAAGACCCAGTACTTC.